This T cell receptor (beta chain) is drawn from a study of T cell responses to AZD1222 COVID-19 vaccine. Study as a whole: Second-dose groups at about 4 or about 12 weeks were pooled. Study conclusions and caveats: No day 14 peak samples; only post-peak repertoires were characterized. Among those given AZD1222, only 6 or 7 were seropositive at baseline. When two AZD1222 doses had been given, Spike-specific TCR breadth and depth rose.

In regard to this clone: Its antigen is as yet unknown.

Sequenced by immunoSEQ multiplex PCR; TCRdb stores in-frame clones only, minus some. The sample includes some 110,000 clones, approximately 90% of them seen just once. V gave up 4 bases and J gave up 2 bases, with 5 bases separating them. This CDR3 is built from 12 residues. Per germline, CDR1 KGHSH and CDR2 LQKENI. This chain joins TRBV18 and TRBJ2-5; a possible D gene is TRBD2 (5 bases). The sequenced sample was peripheral blood, obtained on day 0 of AZD1222 vaccination. This receptor was taken from an adult in good health. CDR3 region: CASSRGQETQYF. DNA for the CDR3: TGTGCCAGCTCACGAGGGCAAGAGACCCAGTACTTC.